The entry below describes one T cell receptor (beta chain). This clone came up once. Its cognate antigen has yet to be identified. One base away there is no much larger clone; base qualities are not given. The sample originates from a study of blood T cell repertoires in COVID-19 (dated by TCRdb to about 2020). For the wider study: Collaborator samples came from the United States, Italy and Spain and covered acute and convalescent phases of COVID-19. The prospective study material was composed of cDNA or gDNA derived from T cells, B-cell-depleted T cells, or PBMCs. Deeply sampled blood TCRbeta repertoires from subjects exposed to, actively infected with, or recovered from COVID-19 were included in the dataset. The repertoires were released in a freely available public database intended as a resource for research on the immune response to SARS-CoV-2. Samples came from the ongoing ImmuneRACE study (first 160 participants) plus 1,254 subjects from 6 global collaborators. Nearly every sample came with metadata listing a de-identified subject ID, COVID-19 status, age in years and sex. Where available, HLA class I and class II types were obtained from metadata supplied by the sample provider rather than from assay-based typing.

TCRbeta CDR3 regions were amplified from genomic DNA by means of the immunoSEQ Assay, a bias-controlled multiplex PCR. Processing in the source paper ran as follows. Nucleated cell counts per sample were estimated from amplification of reference gene primers within the assay. Sequence reads were collapsed and filtered to measure the absolute abundance of every unique TCRbeta CDR3 rearrangement. For each sample, productive Simpson clonality was calculated by taking the square root of Simpson's diversity index across productive rearrangements. In its TCRdb copy, this immuneACCESS table keeps in-frame sequences only and misses some clones. Where compared with another copy, unresolved V genes explain less than half of these, and the others have no known cause. V and J calls plus clone size are reproduced from that table; the DNA served to infer D and trimming. The sample table holds roughly 65,000 clones, of which roughly nine tenths were seen once. Of the sample, about an eighth is held by the ten largest clones.

Results the study describes overall, beyond this receptor: The amount of clinical and demographic metadata varied by source and participant and was provided uncurated.

Collaborating institutions collected whole blood in K2EDTA tubes following their own protocols. For TCRbeta analysis, collaborator samples were shipped as frozen whole blood, as isolated PBMCs, or as DNA extracted from either sample type. CDR1 is given as SNHLY and CDR2 as FYNNEI, both from the germline V gene. The CDR3 goes from the cysteine to the phenylalanine over 13 residues. CDR3 DNA is the only sequence kept; it has 39 bases, read in frame from the first base. The junction shows trimming of 7 bases on V and 5 bases on J, and the gene matches do not reach 7 bases of it. The chain joins TRBV2 to TRBJ1-2, with 7 bases in between that match TRBD1. Material for sequencing was peripheral blood. This receptor was taken from a woman aged 60 to 75 with acute or convalescent COVID-19. The sequence in DNA is TGTGCCAGCACCGGGACAGTCCAGTATGGCTACACCTTC. Its product reads: CASTGTVQYGYTF.